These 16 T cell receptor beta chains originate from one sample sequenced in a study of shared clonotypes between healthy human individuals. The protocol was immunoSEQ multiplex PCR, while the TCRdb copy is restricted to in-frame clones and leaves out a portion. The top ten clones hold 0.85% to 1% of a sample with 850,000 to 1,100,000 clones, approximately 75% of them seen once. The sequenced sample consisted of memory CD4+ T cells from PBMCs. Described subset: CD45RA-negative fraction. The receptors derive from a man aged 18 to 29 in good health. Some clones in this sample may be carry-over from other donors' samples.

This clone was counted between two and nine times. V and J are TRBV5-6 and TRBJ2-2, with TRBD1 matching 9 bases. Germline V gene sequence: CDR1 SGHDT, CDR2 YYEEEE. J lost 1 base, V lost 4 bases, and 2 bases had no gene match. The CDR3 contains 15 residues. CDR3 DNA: TGTGCCAGCAGCCGACAGGGGGGGAACACCGGGGAGCTGTTTTTT. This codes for CASSRQGGNTGELFF.

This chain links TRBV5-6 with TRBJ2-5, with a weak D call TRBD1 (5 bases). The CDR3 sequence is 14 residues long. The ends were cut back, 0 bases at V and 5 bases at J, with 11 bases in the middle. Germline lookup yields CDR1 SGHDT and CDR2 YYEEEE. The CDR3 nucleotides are TGTGCCAGCAGCTTGGGAGTATGGGGCGAGACCCAGTACTTC. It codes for CASSLGVWGETQYF.

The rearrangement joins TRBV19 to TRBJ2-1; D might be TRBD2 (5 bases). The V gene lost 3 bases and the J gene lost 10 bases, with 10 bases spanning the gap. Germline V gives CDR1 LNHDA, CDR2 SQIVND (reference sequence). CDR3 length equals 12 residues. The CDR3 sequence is CASSIREYEQFF. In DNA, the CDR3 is TGTGCCAGTAGTATTAGGGAGTACGAGCAGTTCTTC.

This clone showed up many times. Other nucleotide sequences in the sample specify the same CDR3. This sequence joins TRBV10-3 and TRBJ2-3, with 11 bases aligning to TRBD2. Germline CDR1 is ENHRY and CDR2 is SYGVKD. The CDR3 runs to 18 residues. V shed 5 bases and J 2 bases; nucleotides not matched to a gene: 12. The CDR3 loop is CAISKTGTSGQVTDTQYF. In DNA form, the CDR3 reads TGTGCCATCAGTAAAACCGGGACTAGCGGTCAAGTCACAGATACGCAGTATTTT.

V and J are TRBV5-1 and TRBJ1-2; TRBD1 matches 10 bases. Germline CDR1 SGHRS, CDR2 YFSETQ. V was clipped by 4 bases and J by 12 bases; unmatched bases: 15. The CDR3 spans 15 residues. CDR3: CASSQQVTGGNSDTF. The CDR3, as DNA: TGCGCCAGCAGCCAGCAAGTGACAGGGGGCAACTCTGACACCTTC. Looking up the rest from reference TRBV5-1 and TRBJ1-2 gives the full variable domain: KAGVTQTPRYLIKTRGQQVTLSCSPISGHRSVSWYQQTPGQGLQFLFEYFSETQRNKGNFPGRFSGRQFSNSRSEMNVSTLELGDSALYLCASSQQVTGGNSDTFGSGTRLTVV.

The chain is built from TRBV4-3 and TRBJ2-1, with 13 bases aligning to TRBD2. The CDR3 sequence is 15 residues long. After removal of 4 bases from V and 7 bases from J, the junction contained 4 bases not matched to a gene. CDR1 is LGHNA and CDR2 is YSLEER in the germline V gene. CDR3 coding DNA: TGCGCCAGCAGCCGGTGGACTAGCGGGGGTAATGAGCAGTTCTTC. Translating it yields CASSRWTSGGNEQFF.

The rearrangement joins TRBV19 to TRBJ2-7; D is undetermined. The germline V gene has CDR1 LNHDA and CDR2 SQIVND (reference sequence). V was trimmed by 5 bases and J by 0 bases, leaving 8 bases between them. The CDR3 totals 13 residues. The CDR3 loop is CASSAAVSYEQYF. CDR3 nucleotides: TGTGCCAGTAGTGCTGCTGTCTCCTACGAGCAGTACTTC.

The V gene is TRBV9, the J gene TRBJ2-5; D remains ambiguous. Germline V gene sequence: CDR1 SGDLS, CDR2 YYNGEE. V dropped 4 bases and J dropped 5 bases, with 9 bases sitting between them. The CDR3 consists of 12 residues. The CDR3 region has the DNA TGTGCCAGCAGCTCAGTAACGGAGACCCAGTACTTC. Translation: CASSSVTETQYF.

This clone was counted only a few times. The CDR3 loop reads CASSREVAETQYF. The CDR3 region has the DNA TGTGCCAGTTCCAGGGAGGTAGCCGAGACCCAGTACTTC. V is TRBV2 and J is TRBJ2-5, with D possibly matching TRBD2 (6 bases). CDR3 size: 13 residues. Germline lookup yields CDR1 SNHLY and CDR2 FYNNEI. The V end was cut by 9 bases, the J end by 5 bases, with 16 bases between.

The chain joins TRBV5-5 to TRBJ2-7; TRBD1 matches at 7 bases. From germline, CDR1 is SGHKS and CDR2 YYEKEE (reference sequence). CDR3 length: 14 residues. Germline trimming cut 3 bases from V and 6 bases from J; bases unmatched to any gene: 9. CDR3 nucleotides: TGTGCCAGCAGCTCGTGGACAGGTCCTGGCGAGCAGTACTTC. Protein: CASSSWTGPGEQYF.

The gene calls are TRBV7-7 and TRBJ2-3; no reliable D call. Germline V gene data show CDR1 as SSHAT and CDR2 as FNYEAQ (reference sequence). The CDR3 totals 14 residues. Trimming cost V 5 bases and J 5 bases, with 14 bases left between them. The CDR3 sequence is CASSIGPGGDTQYF. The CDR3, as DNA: TGTGCCAGCAGCATAGGGCCGGGTGGAGATACGCAGTATTTT.

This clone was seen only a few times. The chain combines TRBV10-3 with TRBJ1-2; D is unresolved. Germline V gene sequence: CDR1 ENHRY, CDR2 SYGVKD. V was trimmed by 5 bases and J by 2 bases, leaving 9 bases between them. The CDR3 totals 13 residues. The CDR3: CAISSPANYGYTF. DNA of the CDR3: TGTGCCATCAGTTCTCCGGCGAACTATGGCTACACCTTC.

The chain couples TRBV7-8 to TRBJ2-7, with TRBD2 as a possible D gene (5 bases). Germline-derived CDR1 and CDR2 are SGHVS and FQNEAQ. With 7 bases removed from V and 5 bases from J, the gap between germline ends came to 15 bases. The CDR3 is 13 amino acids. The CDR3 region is CASTLSVYNEQYF. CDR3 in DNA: TGTGCCAGCACCCTTAGCGTTTATAACGAGCAGTACTTC.

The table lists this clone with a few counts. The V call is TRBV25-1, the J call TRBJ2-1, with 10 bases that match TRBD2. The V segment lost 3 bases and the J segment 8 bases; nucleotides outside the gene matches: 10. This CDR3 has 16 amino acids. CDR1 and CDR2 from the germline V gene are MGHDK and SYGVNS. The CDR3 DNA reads TGTGCCAGCAGTGAGTCGTTAGCGGGAGGTCTCGATGAGCAGTTCTTC. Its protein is CASSESLAGGLDEQFF.

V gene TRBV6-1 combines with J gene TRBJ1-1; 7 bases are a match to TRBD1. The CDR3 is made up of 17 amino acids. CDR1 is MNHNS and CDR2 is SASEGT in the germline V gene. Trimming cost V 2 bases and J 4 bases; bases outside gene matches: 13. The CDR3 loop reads CASSEKGAVTLPTEAFF. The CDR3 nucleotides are TGTGCCAGCAGTGAAAAGGGGGCAGTAACCTTGCCCACTGAAGCTTTCTTT.

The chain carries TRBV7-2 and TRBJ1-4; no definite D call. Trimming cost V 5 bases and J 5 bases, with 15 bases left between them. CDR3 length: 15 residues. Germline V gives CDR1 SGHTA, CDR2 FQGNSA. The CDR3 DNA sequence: TGTGCCAGCAGCCCCCGCGGGTCGGGGAATGAAAAACTGTTTTTT. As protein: CASSPRGSGNEKLFF.